This T cell receptor beta chain was obtained from a study of regulatory T cells in long-lasting Graves disease. The time point: newly diagnosed GD, antithyroid drugs for less than 3 months. RNA extracted from PBMCs served as the sequencing template. An endocrinology unit in Xi'an, China, supplied the patients. In its sample, this clonotype was seen a few times. Germline-derived CDR1 and CDR2 are MNHEY and SMNVEV (reference sequence). V dropped 5 bases and J dropped 6 bases, with 13 bases sitting between them. The CDR3 loop spans 13 amino acids. Assembly of TCR beta libraries relied on iRepertoire HTBI primers together with Arm-PCR of CDR3 regions. How the authors handled the data: Across all samples, just over 60 TRBV segments and around 13 TRBJ segments were identified. TCRdb re-called the multiplex PCR reads through MiXCR, storing one row per CDR3 protein. TCRdb, rather than the study authors, made the V and J calls. The sample lists roughly 420,000 distinct CDR3 sequences, around 15% occurring once.

These records were also assigned to another study, of T cells in Graves' hyperthyroidism and ophthalmopathy.

The V and J genes are TRBV27 and TRBJ1-2; tentative D call: TRBD1 (6 bases). The sequence was obtained from a woman aged 45 to 65 with Graves disease. This specimen was peripheral blood mononuclear cells (PBMCs), taken at new diagnosis, from a patient treated with antithyroid drugs. For the CDR3, the DNA is TGTGCCAGCAGTGACTGGGGGGGCGATGGCTACACCTTC. Amino acids: CASSDWGGDGYTF.